This TCR beta chain was recovered during a study of blood T cells in healthy people across ages. A second about 6 to 12 cycle PCR used barcoded and J-beta primers. Each CDR3 protein gets one entry after TCRdb re-called the 5' RACE reads with MiXCR. The sample has 1,500,000 or so distinct CDR3 sequences, roughly 64% seen once. PBMCs were isolated at a quantity of at least 6 million per sample. A note on this clonotype: Its specificity is not known.

Study results and limitations: Diversity of TCR beta per million T cells declined in a roughly linear way with age. Naive and antigen-experienced cells were not separated, limiting conclusive comparison.

Input material: blood. The TCR comes from a man aged 18 to 29 in good health.

The CDR3 DNA is TGTGCCAGCAGCTTAGGGCCAGGGAGGGGCGAAGAGACCCAGTACTTC. Protein product: CASSLGPGRGEETQYF. The gene calls are TRBV7-2 and TRBJ2-5; TRBD2 aligns across 7 bases. V dropped 1 base and J dropped 3; count of bases not matched to a gene: 8. The CDR3 has 16 amino acids. Looked up from germline, CDR1 is SGHTA and CDR2 is FQGNSA.